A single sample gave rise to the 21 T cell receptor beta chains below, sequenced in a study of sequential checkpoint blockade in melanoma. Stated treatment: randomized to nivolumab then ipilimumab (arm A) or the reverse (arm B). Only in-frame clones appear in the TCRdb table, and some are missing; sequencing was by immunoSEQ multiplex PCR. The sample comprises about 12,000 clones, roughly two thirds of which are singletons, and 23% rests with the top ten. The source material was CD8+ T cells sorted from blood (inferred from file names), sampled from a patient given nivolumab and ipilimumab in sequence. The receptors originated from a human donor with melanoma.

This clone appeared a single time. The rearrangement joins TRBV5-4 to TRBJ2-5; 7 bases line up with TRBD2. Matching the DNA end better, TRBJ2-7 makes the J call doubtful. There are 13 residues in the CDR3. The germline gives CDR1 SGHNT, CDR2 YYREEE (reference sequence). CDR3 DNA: TGTGCCAGCAGCTTTGAGCGGGACTACGAGCAGTACTTC. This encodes CASSFERDYEQYF.

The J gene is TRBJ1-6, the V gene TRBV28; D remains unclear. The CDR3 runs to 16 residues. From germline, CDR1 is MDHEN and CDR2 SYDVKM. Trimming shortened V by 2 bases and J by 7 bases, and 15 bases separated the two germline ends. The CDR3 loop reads CASSLVVASPNSPLHF. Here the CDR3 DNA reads TGTGCCAGCAGTTTAGTCGTGGCTTCCCCCAATTCACCCCTCCACTTT.

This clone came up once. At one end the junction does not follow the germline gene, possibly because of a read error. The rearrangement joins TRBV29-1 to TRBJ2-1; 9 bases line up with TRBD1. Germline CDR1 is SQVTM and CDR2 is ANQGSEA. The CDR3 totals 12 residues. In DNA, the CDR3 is TGCAGCGTTGAAGAAACAGGGGGCGAGCAGCTCTTC. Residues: CSVEETGGEQLF.

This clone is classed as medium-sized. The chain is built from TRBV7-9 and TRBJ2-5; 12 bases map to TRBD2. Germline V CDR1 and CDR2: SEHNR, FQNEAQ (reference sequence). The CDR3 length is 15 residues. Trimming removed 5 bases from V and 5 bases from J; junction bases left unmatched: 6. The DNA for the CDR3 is TGTGCCAGCAGCCCCGGGACTAGCGGGTGGGAGACCCAGTACTTC. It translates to CASSPGTSGWETQYF.

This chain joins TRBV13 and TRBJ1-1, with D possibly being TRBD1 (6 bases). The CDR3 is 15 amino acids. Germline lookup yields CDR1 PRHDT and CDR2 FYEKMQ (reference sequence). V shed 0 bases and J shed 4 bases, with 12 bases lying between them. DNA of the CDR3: TGTGCCAGCAGCTTAGGACTGCTAGGGGGCACTGAAGCTTTCTTT. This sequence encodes CASSLGLLGGTEAFF. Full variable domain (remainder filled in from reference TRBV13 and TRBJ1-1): AAGVIQSPRHLIKEKRETATLKCYPIPRHDTVYWYQQGPGQDPQFLISFYEKMQSDKGSIPDRFSAQQFSDYHSELNMSSLELGDSALYFCASSLGLLGGTEAFFGQGTRLTVV.

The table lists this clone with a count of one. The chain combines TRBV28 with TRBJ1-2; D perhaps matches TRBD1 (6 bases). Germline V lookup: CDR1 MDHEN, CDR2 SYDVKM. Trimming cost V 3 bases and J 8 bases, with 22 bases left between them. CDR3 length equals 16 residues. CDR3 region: CASSFSSLGGAQGYTF. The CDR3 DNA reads TGTGCCAGCAGTTTTAGTTCCTTGGGGGGGGCGCAAGGCTACACCTTC.

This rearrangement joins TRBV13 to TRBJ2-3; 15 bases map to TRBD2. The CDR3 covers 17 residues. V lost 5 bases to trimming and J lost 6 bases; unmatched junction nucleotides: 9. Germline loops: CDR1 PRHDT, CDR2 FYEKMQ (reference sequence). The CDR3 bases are TGTGCCAGCAGCCCCGGACTAGCGGGGGGGCTGTGGGATACGCAGTATTTT. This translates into CASSPGLAGGLWDTQYF.

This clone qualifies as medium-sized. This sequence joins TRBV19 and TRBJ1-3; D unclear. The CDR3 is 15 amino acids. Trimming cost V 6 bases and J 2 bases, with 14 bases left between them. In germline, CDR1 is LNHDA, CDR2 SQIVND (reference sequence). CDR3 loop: CASRILDGAGNTIYF. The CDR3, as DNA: TGTGCCAGTAGGATCCTCGACGGAGCTGGAAACACCATATATTTT.

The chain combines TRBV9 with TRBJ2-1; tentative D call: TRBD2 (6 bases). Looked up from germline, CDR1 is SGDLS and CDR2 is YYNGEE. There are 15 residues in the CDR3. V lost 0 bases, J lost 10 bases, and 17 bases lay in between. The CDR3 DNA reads TGTGCCAGCAGCGTAGATTCGGGGGTATCGGACGAGCAGTTCTTC. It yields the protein CASSVDSGVSDEQFF.

The CDR3 protein is CSVGRGPEETQYF. The DNA for the CDR3 is TGCAGCGTTGGGCGCGGCCCCGAGGAGACCCAGTACTTC. The chain combines TRBV29-1 with TRBJ2-5; no firm D call. The CDR3 has 13 residues. Per the germline V gene, CDR1 is SQVTM and CDR2 is ANQGSEA. The V end was cut by 4 bases, the J end by 5 bases, with 14 bases between.

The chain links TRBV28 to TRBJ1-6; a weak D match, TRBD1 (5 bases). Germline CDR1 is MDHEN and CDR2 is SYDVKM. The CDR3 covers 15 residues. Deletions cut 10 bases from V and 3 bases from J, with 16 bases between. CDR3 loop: CATTREFGYNSPLHF. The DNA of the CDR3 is TGTGCCACCACCAGGGAATTTGGCTATAATTCACCCCTCCACTTT.

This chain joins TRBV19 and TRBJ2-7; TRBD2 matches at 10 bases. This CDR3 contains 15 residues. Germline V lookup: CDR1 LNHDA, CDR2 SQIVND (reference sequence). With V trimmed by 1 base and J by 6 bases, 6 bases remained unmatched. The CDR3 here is CASSIAASGSGEQYF. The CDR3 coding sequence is TGTGCCAGTAGTATAGCGGCTAGCGGGAGCGGCGAGCAGTACTTC.

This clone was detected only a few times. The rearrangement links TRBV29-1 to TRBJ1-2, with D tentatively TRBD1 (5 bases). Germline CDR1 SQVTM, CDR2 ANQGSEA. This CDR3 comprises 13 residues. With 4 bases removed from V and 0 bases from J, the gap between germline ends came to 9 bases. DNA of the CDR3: TGCAGCGTTGCGGGCAGGGCTAACTATGGCTACACCTTC. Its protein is CSVAGRANYGYTF.

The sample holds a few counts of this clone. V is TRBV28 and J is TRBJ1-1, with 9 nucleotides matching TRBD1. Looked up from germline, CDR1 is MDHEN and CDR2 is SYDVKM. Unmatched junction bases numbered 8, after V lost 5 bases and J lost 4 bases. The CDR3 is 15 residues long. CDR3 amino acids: CASSLRDRAGTEAFF. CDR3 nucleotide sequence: TGTGCCAGCAGTCTCCGGGACAGGGCTGGCACTGAAGCTTTCTTT.

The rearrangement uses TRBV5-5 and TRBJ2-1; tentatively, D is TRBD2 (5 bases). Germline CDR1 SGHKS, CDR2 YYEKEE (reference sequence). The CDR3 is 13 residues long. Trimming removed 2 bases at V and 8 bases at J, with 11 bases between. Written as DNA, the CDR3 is TGTGCCAGCAGCTTAAAGCAGGAGGATGAGCAGTTCTTC. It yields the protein CASSLKQEDEQFF.

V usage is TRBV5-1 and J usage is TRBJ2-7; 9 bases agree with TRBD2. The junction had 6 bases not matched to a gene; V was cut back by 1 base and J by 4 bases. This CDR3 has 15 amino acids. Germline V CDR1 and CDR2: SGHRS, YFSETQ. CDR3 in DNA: TGCGCCAGCAGCTTGTTGGTAGCGGGAGAGTACGAGCAGTACTTC. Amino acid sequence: CASSLLVAGEYEQYF.

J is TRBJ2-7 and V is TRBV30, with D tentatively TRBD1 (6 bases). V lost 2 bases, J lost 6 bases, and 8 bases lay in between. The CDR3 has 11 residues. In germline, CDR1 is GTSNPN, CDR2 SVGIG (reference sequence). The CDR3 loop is CAWSHRVEQYF. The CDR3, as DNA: TGTGCCTGGAGTCACAGGGTCGAGCAGTACTTC.

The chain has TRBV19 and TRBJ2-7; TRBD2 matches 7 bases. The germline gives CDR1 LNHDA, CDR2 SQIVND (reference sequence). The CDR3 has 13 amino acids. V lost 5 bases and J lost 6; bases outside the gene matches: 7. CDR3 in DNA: TGTGCCAGTAGTCCCGTAGCGGGTACCGAGCAGTACTTC. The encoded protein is CASSPVAGTEQYF. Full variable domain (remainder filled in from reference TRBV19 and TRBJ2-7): DGGITQSPKYLFRKEGQNVTLSCEQNLNHDAMYWYRQDPGQGLRLIYYSQIVNDFQKGDIAEGYSVSREKKESFPLTVTSAQKNPTAFYLCASSPVAGTEQYFGPGTRLTVT.

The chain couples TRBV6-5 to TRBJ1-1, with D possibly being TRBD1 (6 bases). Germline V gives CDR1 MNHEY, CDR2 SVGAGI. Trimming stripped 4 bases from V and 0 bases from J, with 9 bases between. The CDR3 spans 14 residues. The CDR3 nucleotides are TGTGCCAGCAGTTTGACAGGTTTGAACACTGAAGCTTTCTTT. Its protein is CASSLTGLNTEAFF.

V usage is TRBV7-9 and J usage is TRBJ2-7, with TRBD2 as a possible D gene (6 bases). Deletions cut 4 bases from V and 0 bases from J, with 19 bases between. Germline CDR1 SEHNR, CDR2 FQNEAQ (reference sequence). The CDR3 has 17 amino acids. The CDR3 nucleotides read TGTGCCAGCAGCTCCTCAAATCTAGCGACTCGCTCCTACGAGCAGTACTTC. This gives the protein CASSSSNLATRSYEQYF.

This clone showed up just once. The CDR3 protein is CASSIDPTPANYGYTF. CDR3 DNA sequence: TGTGCCAGTAGTATAGACCCAACCCCAGCTAACTATGGCTACACCTTC. J is TRBJ1-2 and V is TRBV19; D gene ambiguous. V lost 0 bases to trimming and J lost 0 bases, with 11 bases between them. Germline V lookup: CDR1 LNHDA, CDR2 SQIVND (reference sequence). The CDR3 has 16 residues.